The 15 T cell receptor beta chains below all came from one sample that was sequenced in a study of T-cell memory formation after mild COVID-19. TCRdb re-called the 5' RACE reads through MiXCR, storing one row per CDR3 protein. The data hold about 470,000 distinct CDR3 sequences, with roughly 20% observed a single time. Sequencing used PBMCs or a T cell subset sorted from them (not recorded which). The source is an adult woman who had mild COVID-19 (a few samples of this study predate the infection). Cell type and time point are not known.

The rearrangement joins TRBV11-3 to TRBJ1-1; D unclear. Trimming stripped 4 bases from V and 5 bases from J, with 11 bases between. Per the germline V gene, CDR1 is SGHNT and CDR2 is YENEEA. This CDR3 is built from 13 residues. CDR3 protein: CASSYTSRTEAFF. The CDR3 DNA reads TGTGCCAGCAGCTATACATCGAGGACTGAAGCTTTCTTT.

This clonotype was picked up a small number of times. The chain couples TRBV11-2 to TRBJ2-5; D not resolved. Per the germline V gene, CDR1 is SGHAT and CDR2 is FQNNGV. The CDR3 consists of 17 residues. The V end was cut by 1 base, the J end by 0 bases, with 15 bases between. Here the CDR3 DNA reads TGTGCCAGCAGCTTAGTTCTAGGGTCGGTAAACCAAGAGACCCAGTACTTC. Residues: CASSLVLGSVNQETQYF.

This clonotype was seen more than once but under ten times. The chain employs TRBV18 and TRBJ1-5; TRBD1 is a possible D gene (6 bases). The V end was cut by 3 bases, the J end by 4 bases, with 13 bases between. Germline V gene lookup returns CDR1 KGHSH and CDR2 LQKENI. The CDR3 length is 15 residues. The CDR3 sequence is CASSPGQGINQPQHF. The CDR3 nucleotides are TGTGCCAGCTCACCGGGGCAGGGGATAAATCAGCCCCAGCATTTT.

The chain joins TRBV6-5 to TRBJ1-6; perhaps TRBD1 as D (6 bases). V was pared by 0 bases and J by 6 bases, with 9 bases between. The germline V gene encodes CDR1 MNHEY and CDR2 SVGAGI. The CDR3 has 15 residues. The CDR3, as DNA: TGTGCCAGCAGTTACTCGTCGGGGGCTAATTCACCCCTCCACTTT. It yields the protein CASSYSSGANSPLHF.

The chain couples TRBV27 to TRBJ2-7; 9 nucleotides agree with TRBD1. The V gene end was trimmed by 8 bases and the J gene end by 1 base; junction bases not matched to a gene: 3. The CDR3 spans 13 residues. In germline, CDR1 is MNHEY, CDR2 SMNVEV (reference sequence). CDR3: CASGGTGSYEQYF. The CDR3 nucleotides read TGTGCCAGCGGCGGGACAGGGTCCTACGAGCAGTACTTC.

The rearrangement uses TRBV7-2 and TRBJ2-7, with D hard to call. Germline V gene data show CDR1 as SGHTA and CDR2 as FQGNSA. The CDR3 totals 12 residues. With 0 bases removed from V and 6 bases from J, the gap between germline ends came to 6 bases. Here the CDR3 reads CASSLARTEQYF. CDR3 nucleotides: TGTGCCAGCAGCTTAGCGCGAACCGAGCAGTACTTC.

The chain couples TRBV4-3 to TRBJ2-3; D tentatively reads TRBD1 or TRBD2 (6 bases each). The CDR3 consists of 17 residues. CDR1 is LGHNA, CDR2 YSLEER, per germline. V lost 0 bases and J lost 4, with 17 bases in between. CDR3 nucleotide sequence: TGCGCCAGCAGCCAAGATCCCCCGGGGGCAAGTCCAGATACGCAGTATTTT. It translates to CASSQDPPGASPDTQYF.

This clonotype was observed at least ten times. The rearrangement joins TRBV5-5 to TRBJ2-5; D may be TRBD1 (6 bases). V was pared by 3 bases and J by 1 base, with 10 bases between. In germline, CDR1 is SGHKS, CDR2 YYEKEE (reference sequence). The CDR3 extends over 14 amino acids. The CDR3 spells CASSSGTLQETQYF. The CDR3, as DNA: TGTGCCAGCAGCTCCGGGACACTCCAAGAGACCCAGTACTTC.

This clonotype was recorded only once. This chain links TRBV20-1 with TRBJ2-7; 11 bases are shared with TRBD2. The J segment lost 2 bases and the V segment lost 1 base, leaving 7 bases of the junction unmatched. Germline V CDR1 and CDR2: DFQATT, SNEGSKA (reference sequence). The CDR3 sequence is 16 residues long. The CDR3 is CSARGLIAGGPYEQYF. Here the CDR3 DNA reads TGCAGTGCTAGAGGCCTAATAGCGGGAGGGCCCTACGAGCAGTACTTC.

This clonotype was seen only a few times. The V and J genes are TRBV5-1 and TRBJ2-7, with 8 bases identical to TRBD1. The CDR3 totals 12 residues. Germline CDR1 reads SGHRS; CDR2 reads YFSETQ. With V trimmed by 3 bases and J by 5 bases, 1 base remained unmatched. CDR3 sequence (DNA): TGCGCCAGCAGCTCGACAGGGGACGAGCAGTACTTC. This translates into CASSSTGDEQYF.

This clonotype was detected only a few times. V usage is TRBV5-1 and J usage is TRBJ2-2; D may be TRBD2 (5 bases). This CDR3 comprises 15 residues. Looked up from germline, CDR1 is SGHRS and CDR2 is YFSETQ. Trimming removed 4 bases from V and 7 bases from J, with 17 bases in between. The CDR3 region is CASSHRTRKDGELFF. The CDR3 DNA follows: TGCGCCAGCAGCCACCGGACTCGAAAGGACGGGGAGCTGTTTTTT.

This clonotype was detected a few times. The chain employs TRBV12-3 or TRBV12-4 and TRBJ1-2; TRBD1 is a possible D gene (6 bases). The CDR3 is 13 residues long. V lost 6 bases to trimming and J lost 4 bases, with 12 bases between them. The CDR3 region is CASSPDRFYGYTF. CDR3 nucleotide sequence: TGTGCCAGCAGCCCCGACAGGTTCTATGGCTACACCTTC.

The chain joins TRBV7-9 to TRBJ1-1; TRBD1 might be the D (5 bases). Germline V gene sequence: CDR1 SEHNR, CDR2 FQNEAQ (reference sequence). V lost 2 bases, J lost 4 bases, and 11 bases lay in between. The CDR3 sequence is 14 residues long. CDR3 sequence: CASSLSRGTTEAFF. The DNA for the CDR3 is TGTGCCAGCAGCTTAAGTCGGGGGACCACTGAAGCTTTCTTT.

The V call is TRBV12-3 or TRBV12-4, the J call TRBJ2-3; tentatively, D is TRBD2 (5 bases). V lost 1 base to trimming and J lost 0 bases, with 14 bases between them. The CDR3 contains 17 residues. Here the CDR3 DNA reads TGTGCCAGCAGTTTAGATCTGGCGAGGACTAGCACAGATACGCAGTATTTT. Translating gives CASSLDLARTSTDTQYF.

This clonotype was counted many times. The V and J genes are TRBV6-2 or TRBV6-3 and TRBJ2-7, with 7 bases that match TRBD1. Germline V gives CDR1 MNHEY, CDR2 SVGEGT. V shed 6 bases and J 5 bases; nucleotides not matched to a gene: 10. This CDR3 has 14 residues. Written as DNA, the CDR3 is TGTGCCAGCAGCAACAGGGGCCTTGTAGACGAGCAGTACTTC. Amino acid sequence: CASSNRGLVDEQYF.